Detailed here is one TCR beta chain. V was trimmed by 7 bases and J by 3 bases, leaving 16 bases between them. The CDR3 extends over 14 amino acids. This entry comes from a study of blood T cell repertoires in COVID-19. Study summary: Specimens from acute and convalescent COVID-19 originated in the United States, Italy and Spain.

Original processing notes: Counts of nucleated cells, estimated from reference gene primer amplification, were obtained. Assay: immunoSEQ multiplex PCR; the TCRdb copy retains only in-frame clones and omits some. D and trimming were read from the DNA, whereas the V and J calls and clone size are those reported in that table. The repertoire holds some 200,000 clones, with around 83% as singletons. The chain uses TRBV5-3 and TRBJ1-1; D remains ambiguous. TRBV5-3 belongs to the ORF category, with a function that is uncertain. This clonotype was obtained from a middle-aged woman with acute or convalescent COVID-19. The sample comprised peripheral blood. DNA for the CDR3: TGTGCCAGAGAAAGGGTGTTTAGCGACACTGAAGCTTTCTTT. The encoded protein is CARERVFSDTEAFF.